Listed below are T cell receptor beta chains from one sample, sequenced in a study of blood T cell repertoires in COVID-19. Using immunoSEQ multiplex PCR, the repertoire was profiled, and TCRdb retains in-frame clones only, with some absent. The table includes fewer than 250,000 clones, 80% to 90% detected once. The sequencing input was peripheral blood. Receptors were obtained from a woman aged 40 to 49 with active or convalescent COVID-19. Both conserved end residues are trimmed from each CDR3. Each record gives: V gene, J gene, CDR3 length, CDR3 protein.

TRBV5-6	TRBJ1-2	12	ASTSDRVNYGYT
TRBV9	TRBJ2-5	13	ASSGGTSGQETQY
TRBV19	TRBJ1-5	13	ASSLGTGSNQPQH
TRBV30	TRBJ1-1	13	AWSTLVATGIEAF
TRBV6-5	TRBJ2-7	13	ASRQTSGSSYEQY
TRBV5-3	TRBJ2-5	15	ARSLRGSPVGEETQY
TRBV18	TRBJ2-7	13	ASSPSGTGVYEQY
TRBV5-1	TRBJ1-1	12	ASSLGQMNTEAF
TRBV9	TRBJ2-7	13	ASSVGTGGSYEQY
TRBV2	TRBJ2-1	11	ANKYRQNNEQF
TRBV29-1	TRBJ1-2	12	SVEGPGGAYGYT
TRBV20-1	TRBJ1-2	12	SASPDSSAYGYT
TRBV7-2	TRBJ1-5	13	ASSSIGGARQPQH
TRBV6-1	TRBJ2-5	13	ASSENGQRAETQY
TRBV7-8	TRBJ1-1	14	ASSSHSSPGGTEAF
TRBV19	TRBJ1-4	11	ASSTGFNEKLF
TRBV19	TRBJ2-1	10	ASSIARDEQF
TRBV2	TRBJ2-1	12	ASLRQGDGNEQF
TRBV24-1	TRBJ2-7	12	ATSESGKAHEQY
TRBV30	TRBJ1-5	11	AWSAGTEQPQH
TRBV7-2	TRBJ1-6	14	ASSLVGGWSNSPLH
TRBV27	TRBJ2-1	12	ASSLGGGGDEQF
TRBV10-3	TRBJ1-5	14	AISRQGADGNQPQH
TRBV5-1	TRBJ1-4	12	ASSLGQGNEKLF
TRBV4-1	TRBJ2-5	15	ASSHYLSQETKETQY
TRBV30	TRBJ2-2	11	AWSVVANGELF
TRBV19	TRBJ2-7	13	ASSIERGAPYEQY
TRBV7-9	TRBJ1-1	10	ASSLAAGEAF
TRBV23-1	TRBJ1-1	13	ASSQVPTVPTEAF
TRBV4-1	TRBJ2-1	12	ASSQVKLAGGLF
TRBV5-1	TRBJ1-1	12	ASSPVGTGTEAF
TRBV10-3	TRBJ1-6	14	AISETTGILNSPLH
TRBV30	TRBJ1-2	11	AWSGTAPVGYT
TRBV30	TRBJ2-3	12	AWSVRGRTDTQY
TRBV30	TRBJ1-5	13	AWSVQGTERGPQH
TRBV24-1	TRBJ2-3	17	ATSDPSGTSGGGTDTQY
TRBV2	TRBJ1-5	10	ASSQSNQPQH
TRBV19	TRBJ1-4	14	ASSIGQSTTNEKLF
TRBV4-1	TRBJ1-5	14	ASSQGVGRGSSHKH
TRBV6-5	TRBJ2-5	13	ASIRLDHWKETQY
TRBV25-1	TRBJ2-4	15	ASSEDGGSVAKNIQY
TRBV27	TRBJ2-7	12	ASSWDREAYEQY
TRBV5-4	TRBJ2-4	12	ASSGGIAGDIQY
TRBV28	TRBJ2-2	14	ASSGRLTLGTGELF
TRBV11-2	TRBJ1-4	12	ASRQGSTDEKLF
TRBV11-3	TRBJ1-1	13	ASSLGVSTVDYAF
TRBV5-1	TRBJ2-2	12	ASSPGQVTGELF
TRBV6-1	TRBJ2-2	14	ASSDPWAVYTGELF
TRBV19	TRBJ2-2	14	ASSGPRQGNTGELF
TRBV5-1	TRBJ2-1	15	ASGEYQGAGPYNEQF
TRBV25-1	TRBJ2-5	12	ASSGRQGQETQY